Listed here are 5 T cell receptor gamma chains from one sample, sequenced in a study of intestinal T cells in coeliac disease. The TRG library came from 150 to 250 ng of biopsy DNA amplified with LymphoTrack primers. TCRdb reapplied CATT to the multiplex PCR reads. The sample yields around 630 gamma-chain clones, around 46% seen once. Ten formalin-fixed paraffin-embedded scrolls, each 5 µm thick, supplied each case's genomic DNA. The material sequenced was a duodenal biopsy. The source is a human donor with celiac disease.

This clone has only one observation. This chain connects TRGV8 to TRGJ1 or TRGJ2. CDR3 length: 13 residues. Germline V gives CDR1 VENAVY, CDR2 YDSYNSRV. The ends lost 5 bases at V and 3 bases at J; junction bases unmatched: 7. The CDR3 nucleotides read TGTGCCACCTGGGGTGTACCTTATTATAAGAAACTCTTT. Translation gives CATWGVPYYKKLF.

This chain links TRGV11 with TRGJP2. TRGV11 counts as an open reading frame of uncertain function. The J segment lost 7 bases and the V segment lost 8 bases, leaving 13 bases of the junction unmatched. The CDR3 totals 15 residues. In DNA form, the CDR3 reads TGTGCCTGCTGGACACATATAGTAGTTGATTGGATCAAGACGTTT. The encoded protein is CACWTHIVVDWIKTF.

As regards this clone: One end of the junction fails to match germline, which may point to a read error. The V call is TRGV10, the J call TRGJ1 or TRGJ2. TRGV10 is assigned to the ORF class and has an uncertain function. CDR3 length equals 10 residues. The CDR3 nucleotides are TGTGCTGCGTGGGATTATCCCATTTATTTT. This gives the protein CAAWDYPIYF.

The rearrangement links TRGV8 to TRGJ1 or TRGJ2. CDR1 and CDR2 (germline): VENAVY, YDSYNSRV. This CDR3 contains 12 residues. This chain's CDR3 is CAPRWVRHPKLF. In DNA, the CDR3 is TGTGCACCACGGTGGGTTCGGCATCCGAAACTCTTT.

The gene calls are TRGV2 and TRGJP2. The CDR3 is 16 amino acids. V trimming: 0 bases; J trimming: 12 bases; junction bases outside the gene matches: 16. Germline-derived CDR1 and CDR2 are EGSNGY and YDSYNSKV. The CDR3 loop is CATWDGLRKVIGIKTF. The CDR3 coding sequence is TGTGCCACCTGGGACGGGCTAAGAAAAGTGATTGGGATCAAGACGTTT.